This TCR beta chain emerged from a study of blood T cells in healthy people across ages. For the second PCR, which ran for about 7 to 12 cycles, a sample-barcoded 5' primer and a J-beta primer mix were used. MiXCR, run by TCRdb on the 5' RACE reads, gives a single entry per CDR3 protein. This table holds nearly 800,000 distinct CDR3 sequences, approximately 60% found once. Germline-derived CDR1 and CDR2 are KGHSH and LQKENI. J was trimmed by 3 bases and V by 2 bases; bases with no gene match: 3. The CDR3 is 14 residues long. This clonotype was sampled from a man in his forties in good health. Sequenced input: blood. The chain carries TRBV18 and TRBJ1-2; 7 nucleotides line up with TRBD1. DNA for the CDR3: TGTGCCAGCTCACCAGGAGGACAGGACTATGGCTACACCTTC. It specifies CASSPGGQDYGYTF. The variable domain in full, with the rest retrieved from reference TRBV18 and TRBJ1-2, is NAGVMQNPRHLVRRRGQEARLRCSPMKGHSHVYWYRQLPEEGLKFMVYLQKENIIDESGMPKERFSAEFPKEGPSILRIQQVVRGDSAAYFCASSPGGQDYGYTFGSGTRLTVV.